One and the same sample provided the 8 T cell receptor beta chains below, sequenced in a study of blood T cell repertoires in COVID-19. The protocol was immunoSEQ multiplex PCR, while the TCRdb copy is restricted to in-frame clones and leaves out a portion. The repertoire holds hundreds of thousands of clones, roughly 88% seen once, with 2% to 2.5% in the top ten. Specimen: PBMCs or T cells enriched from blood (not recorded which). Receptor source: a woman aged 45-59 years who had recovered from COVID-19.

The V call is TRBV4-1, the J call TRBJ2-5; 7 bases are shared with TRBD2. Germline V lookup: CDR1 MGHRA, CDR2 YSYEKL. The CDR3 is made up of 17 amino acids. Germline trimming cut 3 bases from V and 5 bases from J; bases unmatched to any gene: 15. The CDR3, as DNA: TGCGCCAGCAGCCAGGTGGTTGGGGGGGTGGTGTTGGAGACCCAGTACTTC. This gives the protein CASSQVVGGVVLETQYF.

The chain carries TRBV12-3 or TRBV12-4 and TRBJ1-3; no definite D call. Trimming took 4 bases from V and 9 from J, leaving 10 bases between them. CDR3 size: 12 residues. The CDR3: CASSSSGGTIYF. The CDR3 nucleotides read TGTGCCAGCAGTTCATCCGGTGGCACCATATATTTT.

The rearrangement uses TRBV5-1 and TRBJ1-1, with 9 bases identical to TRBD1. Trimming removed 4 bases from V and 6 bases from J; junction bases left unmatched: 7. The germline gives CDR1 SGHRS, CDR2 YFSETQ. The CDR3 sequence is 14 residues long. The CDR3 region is CASSPQGQGAEAFF. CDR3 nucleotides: TGCGCCAGCAGCCCCCAGGGACAGGGCGCTGAAGCTTTCTTT.

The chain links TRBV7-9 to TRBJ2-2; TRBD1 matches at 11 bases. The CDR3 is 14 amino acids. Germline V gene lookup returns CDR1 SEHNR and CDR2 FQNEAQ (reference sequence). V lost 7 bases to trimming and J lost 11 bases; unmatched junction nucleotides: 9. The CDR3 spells CASTLTGQGAELFF. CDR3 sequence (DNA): TGTGCCAGCACCCTTACAGGACAGGGGGCAGAGCTGTTTTTT.

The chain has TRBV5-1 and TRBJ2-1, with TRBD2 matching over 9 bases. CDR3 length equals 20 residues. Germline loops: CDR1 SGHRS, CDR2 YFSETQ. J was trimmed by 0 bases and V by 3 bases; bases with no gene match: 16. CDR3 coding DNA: TGCGCCAGCAGCTGGCCCGGACTAGCGAGAAACACTAGCTCCTACAATGAGCAGTTCTTC. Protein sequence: CASSWPGLARNTSSYNEQFF.

Written as DNA, the CDR3 is TGTGCCAGCAGCCAAGATCTCCCTAGCGGTTCCTACGAGCAGTACTTC. Residues: CASSQDLPSGSYEQYF. The rearrangement links TRBV4-2 to TRBJ2-7; TRBD2 matches at 7 bases. V dropped 0 bases and J dropped 1; count of bases not matched to a gene: 6. This CDR3 is built from 16 residues. Germline loops: CDR1 LGHNA, CDR2 YNFKEQ.

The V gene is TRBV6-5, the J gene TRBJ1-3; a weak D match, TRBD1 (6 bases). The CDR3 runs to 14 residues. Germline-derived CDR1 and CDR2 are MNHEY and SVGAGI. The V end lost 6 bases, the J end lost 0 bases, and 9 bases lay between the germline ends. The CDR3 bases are TGTGCCAGCAGCAGGGGAAACTCTGGAAACACCATATATTTT. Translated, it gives CASSRGNSGNTIYF.

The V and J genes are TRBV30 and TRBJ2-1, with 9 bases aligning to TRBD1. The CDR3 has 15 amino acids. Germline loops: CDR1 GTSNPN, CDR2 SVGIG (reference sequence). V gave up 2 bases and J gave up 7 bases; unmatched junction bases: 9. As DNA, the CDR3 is TGTGCCTGGAGTACCAAGGGACAGGGACGGAATGAGCAGTTCTTC. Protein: CAWSTKGQGRNEQFF.